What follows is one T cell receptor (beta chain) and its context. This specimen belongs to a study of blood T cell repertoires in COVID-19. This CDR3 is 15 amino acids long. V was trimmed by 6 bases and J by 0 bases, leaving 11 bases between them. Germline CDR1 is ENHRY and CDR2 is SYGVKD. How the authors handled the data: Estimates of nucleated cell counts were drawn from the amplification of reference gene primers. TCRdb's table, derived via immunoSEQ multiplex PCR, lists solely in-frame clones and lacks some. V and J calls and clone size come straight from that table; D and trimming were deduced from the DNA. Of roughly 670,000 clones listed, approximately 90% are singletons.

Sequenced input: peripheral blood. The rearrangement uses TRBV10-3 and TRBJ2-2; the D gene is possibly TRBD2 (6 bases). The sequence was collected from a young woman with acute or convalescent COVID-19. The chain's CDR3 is CAISEGLANTGELFF. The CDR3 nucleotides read TGTGCCATCAGCGAGGGACTTGCGAACACCGGGGAGCTGTTTTTT.